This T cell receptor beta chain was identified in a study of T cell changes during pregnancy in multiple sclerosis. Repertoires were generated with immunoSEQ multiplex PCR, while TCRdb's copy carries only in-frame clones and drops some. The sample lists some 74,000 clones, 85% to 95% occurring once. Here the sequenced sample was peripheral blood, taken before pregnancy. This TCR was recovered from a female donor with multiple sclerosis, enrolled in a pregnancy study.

The CDR3 nucleotides read TGCGCCAGCAGCCAAGACCCGGTAGAATTGGAGCAGTACTTC. Encoded protein: CASSQDPVELEQYF. The rearrangement links TRBV4-3 to TRBJ2-7, with D unresolved. From germline, CDR1 is LGHNA and CDR2 YSLEER. The CDR3 has 14 amino acids. Trimming stripped 0 bases from V and 7 bases from J, with 13 bases between.